Reported below is one T cell receptor (beta chain). These data come from a study of cytomegalovirus exposure and HLA in healthy donors. A multiplex PCR was run with 60 Vbeta primers and 13 Jbeta primers. Data came from immunoSEQ multiplex PCR; TCRdb stores just in-frame clones and leaves some out. Of some 110,000 clones listed, about four fifths are singletons. Trimming cost V 4 bases and J 3 bases; bases outside gene matches: 7. From germline, CDR1 is MNHEY and CDR2 SMNVEV (reference sequence). This CDR3 has 16 amino acids. This TCR was recovered from a man aged 25 to 40 in good health and CMV-seropositive. Material for sequencing was PBMCs. The chain employs TRBV27 and TRBJ1-5; 9 bases are shared with TRBD1. CDR3 nucleotide sequence: TGTGCCAGCAGTTCATCAACAGGGGGCCTCAATCAGCCCCAGCATTTT. Translating it yields CASSSSTGGLNQPQHF.